This entry features one TCR beta chain sequence. What this receptor recognizes is not known. No clone much larger than this one lies a single base away; base qualities are absent. The record originates from a study of early T cells in non-severe SARS-CoV-2 infection (dated by TCRdb to about 2021). For the wider study: Because TCR sequencing relied on bulk RNA taken from unsorted whole blood, pairing of alpha and beta chains was not possible.

The CDR3 measures 10 amino acids from cysteine to phenylalanine. Of all the DNA, just the CDR3 is kept, 30 bases in frame from base 1. Trimming removed 10 bases from V and 7 bases from J, leaving 8 bases between the germline ends. Per the germline V gene, SNHLY is the CDR1 and FYNNEI is the CDR2. The library came from 5' RACE. For sequencing, a NextSeq 500 was employed. In the TCR library protocol, unique molecular identifiers were attached to individual cDNA molecules to correct for PCR bias and sequencing error. Both TCR alpha and beta chains were sequenced, and tight co-correlation was observed between alpha and beta sequence abundances in each sample. The study's processing was this. Decombinator V4 was used to annotate TCR sequences for V gene, J gene and CDR3. Expanded TCRs were defined as changing significantly between any two time points under a Poisson model with p below 0.0001. TCR abundances were normalised to the total number of TCRs sequenced in each sample and reported as counts per million. TRAV1-2 paired with TRAJ12, TRAJ20 or TRAJ33 defined MAIT TCRs, while TRAV10 paired with TRAJ18 defined iNKT TCRs. VDJdb, accessed on 1 November 2021, was searched for TCRs annotated for CMV, EBV and SARS-CoV-2, and TCRs annotated for more than one antigen were excluded. TCRdb applied fastp at Q25 and MiXCR to the public reads, then kept only in-frame beta chains. Entries are consolidated by CDR3 protein sequence, retaining the most common genes and DNA. For this entry, the V and J calls and clone size follow TCRdb and not the study's own pipeline. Present in this sample are 86,000 or so distinct CDR3 sequences, 11% to 15% of which were seen just once. The ten largest clonotypes hold around 3% of the sample.

A case-control design nested within a healthcare worker cohort in London, UK, was used, with weekly nasopharyngeal swab PCR tests and blood sampling performed. Between 23 and 31 March 2020, the week of the UK lockdown, healthcare workers were enrolled and then followed up weekly for as long as 16 weeks. Paper-wide results and their limitations: Matching against VDJdb was skewed toward anti-spike CD8 responses, likely underestimated virus-specific expansions, and missed private and CD4 specificities.

This clonotype was obtained from an adult who was a healthcare worker with PCR-confirmed SARS-CoV-2 infection or an uninfected control (not recorded which). The V and J segments used are TRBV2 and TRBJ2-1; the D region possibly corresponds to TRBD1 (5 bases align). The specimen sequenced was whole blood. Read as DNA, the sequence is TGTGCCACTAGGGGAAATGAGCAGTTCTTC. Translated, it gives CATRGNEQFF.